The clone carrying this TCR beta chain was counted at least ten times. The V end lost 3 bases, the J end lost 9 bases, and 15 bases lay between the germline ends. In germline, CDR1 is DFQATT, CDR2 SNEGSKA (reference sequence). The CDR3 contains 13 residues. The data are from a study of regulatory T cells in long-lasting Graves disease. Stated time point: newly diagnosed GD, antithyroid drugs for less than 3 months. PBMCs provided the RNA from which the TCR library was made. Libraries of TCR beta came from iRepertoire HTBI primers plus Arm-PCR of CDR3 regions. MiXCR was run by TCRdb on the multiplex PCR reads, yielding one entry per CDR3 protein. There are about 220,000 distinct CDR3 sequences in the sample; roughly 19% occur only once, and 12% lies in the top ten. The sample was also linked to a second study, of T cells in Graves' hyperthyroidism and ophthalmopathy. As that study records: In the first-round RT-PCR of the TCR CDR3, the HTBI primer set was used. Blood samples included most of the expanded thyroid clonotypes exceeding 0.001.

The clonotype originates from a woman in her thirties with Graves disease. The chain is built from TRBV20-1 and TRBJ2-1; no definite D call. Sample: peripheral blood mononuclear cells (PBMCs), taken at new diagnosis, from a patient treated with antithyroid drugs. The CDR3 protein is CSARTLMAVEQFF. CDR3 nucleotide sequence: TGCAGTGCTAGGACCCTAATGGCGGTTGAGCAGTTCTTC.